The present T cell receptor beta chain was sequenced within a study of T-cell reconstitution after alpha-beta-depleted transplantation in children. Broader study findings: Diversity of TCRbeta at day 60 was high in some patients, arising from surviving recipient T cells and thymic progenitors. Expanded clones from the graft, numbering several hundred, reportedly supplied alpha-beta T cells about two months after transplant. Newly generated T cells supplied most T-cell counts and diversity one year post-transplant.

Trimming took 5 bases from V and 6 from J; bases not matched to a gene: 10. The CDR3 covers 17 residues. Germline V gene sequence: CDR1 MNHEY, CDR2 SMNVEV (reference sequence). Unique molecular identifiers tagged the TCRbeta library. One entry per CDR3 protein, called by TCRdb with MiXCR from the PCR reads. The repertoire consists of 450,000 to 550,000 distinct CDR3 sequences, with about an eighth occurring once and the leading ten covering 13% to 15%. Turning to this clonotype: What it recognizes is unknown.

The rearrangement links TRBV27 to TRBJ2-1, with 13 bases that match TRBD2. This TCR was sampled from a female patient aged 2-15 years who had a stem cell transplant for aplastic anemia, so the T cells may come from the graft donor. The material was PBMCs, mostly from graft donor cells, obtained 180 days after TCRalphabeta/CD19-depleted stem cell transplant. CDR3 bases: TGTGCCAGCAGTCTCCTCGGACTAGCGGGAGCGTCCAATGAGCAGTTCTTC. The encoded protein is CASSLLGLAGASNEQFF.